The next 16 T cell receptor beta chains were all read from a single sample in a study of T cell responses to AZD1222 COVID-19 vaccine. Using immunoSEQ multiplex PCR, the repertoire was profiled, and TCRdb retains in-frame clones only, with some absent. The sample includes some 150,000 clones, 91% of them seen just once. The sample in question was peripheral blood, obtained on day 0 of AZD1222 vaccination. The receptors originated from an adult in good health.

The chain links TRBV6-5 to TRBJ1-1; TRBD1 matches 9 bases. The CDR3 contains 15 residues. V gave up 5 bases and J gave up 4 bases; unmatched junction bases: 8. The germline V gene encodes CDR1 MNHEY and CDR2 SVGAGI. DNA of the CDR3: TGTGCCAGCAGTCCACAGGGGGCTGGGAGCACTGAAGCTTTCTTT. This codes for CASSPQGAGSTEAFF.

The rearrangement uses TRBV7-2 and TRBJ2-1, with 8 positions matching TRBD1. The germline V gene has CDR1 SGHTA and CDR2 FQGNSA. V lost 1 base and J lost 10; bases outside the gene matches: 6. The CDR3 is 14 amino acids. CDR3 residues: CASSLVQGAGEQFF. The CDR3 region has the DNA TGTGCCAGCAGCTTAGTTCAGGGGGCGGGGGAGCAGTTCTTC.

The genes are TRBV4-1 and TRBJ1-5; D not resolved. Looked up from germline, CDR1 is MGHRA and CDR2 is YSYEKL. The V end was cut by 2 bases, the J end by 2 bases, with 7 bases between. The CDR3 is 14 amino acids. CDR3 sequence (DNA): TGCGCCAGCAGCCAATCGGAGGGCAATCAGCCCCAGCATTTT. Translated: CASSQSEGNQPQHF.

This sequence joins TRBV7-3 and TRBJ2-3, with 7 bases fitting TRBD1. With 4 bases clipped from V and 2 bases from J, the junction kept 6 bases outside the gene matches. CDR3 length: 15 residues. Germline loops: CDR1 SGHTA, CDR2 FQGTGA. The DNA for the CDR3 is TGTGCCAGCAGCTGGACCGGGACAGACACAGATACGCAGTATTTT. It codes for CASSWTGTDTDTQYF.

The V and J genes are TRBV7-2 and TRBJ1-2; TRBD1 agrees at 7 bases. V trimming: 5 bases; J trimming: 1 base; junction bases outside the gene matches: 13. CDR3 size: 17 residues. Germline lookup yields CDR1 SGHTA and CDR2 FQGNSA. CDR3 coding DNA: TGTGCCAGCAGCCAAAATCGCCGGGACAGCGTTAACTATGGCTACACCTTC. Translation gives CASSQNRRDSVNYGYTF.

This chain links TRBV9 with TRBJ1-1, with D unresolved. CDR3 length equals 13 residues. Trimming left V 4 bases short and J 5 bases short, with 12 bases between. The V gene's germline CDR1 is SGDLS and CDR2 YYNGEE. CDR3 amino acids: CASSTQIGTEAFF. The CDR3 DNA is TGTGCCAGCAGCACCCAAATCGGGACTGAAGCTTTCTTT.

The chain joins TRBV5-4 to TRBJ1-1; no reliable D call. V was pared by 4 bases and J by 5 bases, with 15 bases between. Germline loops: CDR1 SGHNT, CDR2 YYREEE (reference sequence). The length of the CDR3 is 14 residues. Here the CDR3 reads CASSPRALGTEAFF. The CDR3 DNA reads as TGTGCCAGCAGCCCCCGGGCCTTGGGGACTGAAGCTTTCTTT.

The chain uses TRBV19 and TRBJ1-4; D remains unclear. Germline V lookup: CDR1 LNHDA, CDR2 SQIVND (reference sequence). Trimming shortened V by 7 bases and J by 10 bases, and 22 bases separated the two germline ends. There are 15 residues in the CDR3. CDR3 nucleotide sequence: TGTGCCAGTACGGGTGCTGTGGCGGAGAAGGGAAAACTGTTTTTT. It translates to CASTGAVAEKGKLFF.

V gene TRBV6-2 or TRBV6-3 combines with J gene TRBJ1-1, with D uncertain. CDR3 size: 14 residues. V lost 0 bases, J lost 9 bases, and 14 bases lay in between. Germline CDR1 is MNHEY and CDR2 is SVGEGT. The CDR3 DNA sequence: TGTGCCAGCAGTTACTCGACGGTAGCAGCTAAAGCTTTCTTT. It specifies CASSYSTVAAKAFF.

This sequence joins TRBV6-2 or TRBV6-3 and TRBJ1-5, with no clear D. The germline V and J ends were trimmed by 4 bases and 7 bases, with 8 bases remaining between them. The germline CDR1 and CDR2 sequences are MNHEY and SVGEGT. CDR3 length: 12 residues. The CDR3 reads CASSWEEQPQHF. Written as DNA, the CDR3 is TGTGCCAGCAGTTGGGAAGAGCAGCCCCAGCATTTT.

This chain joins TRBV7-2 and TRBJ2-5; 10 bases fit TRBD2. Per the germline V gene, CDR1 is SGHTA and CDR2 is FQGNSA. After removal of 2 bases from V and 4 bases from J, the junction contained 7 bases not matched to a gene. CDR3 size: 16 residues. For the CDR3, the DNA is TGTGCCAGCAGCTTATCAGCGGGAGGGCCGGGAGAGACCCAGTACTTC. Protein product: CASSLSAGGPGETQYF.

The rearrangement links TRBV3-1 (or the pseudogene TRBV3-2) to TRBJ1-5, with TRBD1 matching 7 bases. Trimming at V came to 3 bases and at J to 2 bases, leaving 1 base not matched to a gene. Germline assignment: CDR1 LGHDT and CDR2 YNNKEL (reference sequence). The CDR3 covers 14 residues. The CDR3: CASSHDRGNQPQHF. The CDR3 bases are TGTGCCAGCAGCCACGACAGGGGCAATCAGCCCCAGCATTTT.

The chain couples TRBV28 to TRBJ1-5, with 9 positions matching TRBD1. The CDR3 length is 18 residues. V lost 4 bases and J lost 2; bases outside the gene matches: 12. Germline V gives CDR1 MDHEN, CDR2 SYDVKM. CDR3 DNA sequence: TGTGCCAGCAGTTCTCCTCCGGGACAGGGAGACGGCAATCAGCCCCAGCATTTT. The encoded protein is CASSSPPGQGDGNQPQHF.

This chain links TRBV7-2 with TRBJ1-5; D might be TRBD1 (6 bases). Germline CDR1 SGHTA, CDR2 FQGNSA. Trimming shortened V by 4 bases and J by 4 bases, and 11 bases separated the two germline ends. This CDR3 contains 14 residues. The CDR3 DNA is TGTGCCAGCAGCTCCGGGACACCGAATCAGCCCCAGCATTTT. This codes for CASSSGTPNQPQHF.

This chain uses TRBV28 with TRBJ2-7; weak D call: TRBD1 (6 bases). CDR3 length: 18 residues. CDR1 and CDR2 (germline): MDHEN, SYDVKM. V was shortened by 2 bases and J by 5 bases, with 25 bases between the two germline ends. The CDR3 protein is CASSLPSVGQGSTHEQYF. For the CDR3, the DNA is TGTGCCAGCAGTTTACCATCGGTGGGTCAGGGGTCAACTCACGAGCAGTACTTC.

The chain links TRBV7-2 to TRBJ1-6, with D unresolved. Trimming took off 5 bases at V and 9 bases at J, with 14 bases between the two ends. This CDR3 has 14 residues. Germline V gene lookup returns CDR1 SGHTA and CDR2 FQGNSA. The CDR3 coding sequence is TGTGCCAGCAGCAAGGGAGGGTTCAGTTCACCCCTCCACTTT. It yields the protein CASSKGGFSSPLHF.